This T cell receptor beta chain was found in a study of T cells in Graves' hyperthyroidism and ophthalmopathy. Overall study context: Peripheral blood was obtained at initial diagnosis, preceding any treatment. Study findings and constraints: Most clonotypes that expanded in the thyroid above 0.001 also showed up in blood.

Pregnant or lactating patients were excluded, as were those with uncontrolled infection or other autoimmune disease. Germline V lookup: CDR1 MNHNS, CDR2 SASEGT. The V end was cut by 2 bases, the J end by 1 base, with 11 bases between. The CDR3 consists of 15 residues. This clonotype was recorded at least ten times. The target antigen is unknown. RNA transcripts provided the source from which TCR beta CDR3 regions were amplified. Primed by the HTBI set, a first-round RT-PCR was run on the TCR CDR3. TCRdb independently ran MiXCR on the multiplex PCR reads; one entry per CDR3 protein. The sample lists 300,000 to 400,000 distinct CDR3 sequences, about 20% occurring once.

The receptor's source is a woman aged 45-65 years with Graves' hyperthyroidism. The chain has TRBV6-1 and TRBJ1-1; D is unresolved. Sequenced: blood. In DNA, the CDR3 is TGTGCCAGCAGTGAATATGAGGCACCGAACACTGAAGCTTTCTTT. It encodes CASSEYEAPNTEAFF.